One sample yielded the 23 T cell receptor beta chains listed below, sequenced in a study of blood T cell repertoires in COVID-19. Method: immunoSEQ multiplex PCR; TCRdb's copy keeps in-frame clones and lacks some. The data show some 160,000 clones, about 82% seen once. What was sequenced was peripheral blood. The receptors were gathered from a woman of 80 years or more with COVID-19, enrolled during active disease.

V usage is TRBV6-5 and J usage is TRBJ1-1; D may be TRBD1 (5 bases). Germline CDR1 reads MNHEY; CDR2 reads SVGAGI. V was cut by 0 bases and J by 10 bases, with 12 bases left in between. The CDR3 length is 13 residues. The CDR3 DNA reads TGTGCCAGCAGTTACTCATCGGCCGGGGGAGCTTTCTTT. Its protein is CASSYSSAGGAFF.

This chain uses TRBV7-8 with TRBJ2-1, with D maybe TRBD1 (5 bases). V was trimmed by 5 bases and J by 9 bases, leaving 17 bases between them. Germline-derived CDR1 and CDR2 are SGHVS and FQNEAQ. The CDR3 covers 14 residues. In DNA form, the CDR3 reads TGTGCCAGCAGCAGAACGAGAGGACATCCTGAGCAGTTCTTC. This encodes CASSRTRGHPEQFF.

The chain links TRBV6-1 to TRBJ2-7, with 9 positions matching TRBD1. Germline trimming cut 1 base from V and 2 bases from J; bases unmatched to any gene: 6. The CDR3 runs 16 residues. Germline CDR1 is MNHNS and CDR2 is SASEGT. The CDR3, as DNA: TGTGCCAGCAGTGAAGTCGCCGGGACAGGGCCCTACGAGCAGTACTTC. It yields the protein CASSEVAGTGPYEQYF.

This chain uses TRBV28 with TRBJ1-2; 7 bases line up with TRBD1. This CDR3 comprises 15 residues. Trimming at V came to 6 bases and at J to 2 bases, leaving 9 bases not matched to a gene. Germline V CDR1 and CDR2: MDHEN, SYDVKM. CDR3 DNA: TGTGCCAGCAGCCGGGTAAACAGGGGAAACTATGGCTACACCTTC. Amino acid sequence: CASSRVNRGNYGYTF.

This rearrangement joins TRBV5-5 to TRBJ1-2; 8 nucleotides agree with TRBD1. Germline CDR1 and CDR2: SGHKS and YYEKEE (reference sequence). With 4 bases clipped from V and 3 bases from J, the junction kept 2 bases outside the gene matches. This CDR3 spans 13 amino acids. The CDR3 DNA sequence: TGTGCCAGCAGCCCGACAGGGGACTATGGCTACACCTTC. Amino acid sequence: CASSPTGDYGYTF.

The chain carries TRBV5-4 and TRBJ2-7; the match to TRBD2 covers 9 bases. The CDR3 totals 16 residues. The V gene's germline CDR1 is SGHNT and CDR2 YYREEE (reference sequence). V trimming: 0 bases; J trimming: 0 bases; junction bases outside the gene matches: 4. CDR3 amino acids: CASSLGASGASYEQYF. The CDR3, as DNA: TGTGCCAGCAGCTTGGGGGCTAGCGGGGCCTCCTACGAGCAGTACTTC.

In DNA form, the CDR3 reads TGTGCCAGTAGCCAGGGGGCTGGGTATGGCTACACCTTC. Its protein is CASSQGAGYGYTF. The chain couples TRBV27 to TRBJ1-2, with 8 bases lining up with TRBD1. The CDR3 has 13 residues. The V gene's germline CDR1 is MNHEY and CDR2 SMNVEV (reference sequence). The J segment lost 5 bases and the V segment lost 9 bases, leaving 8 bases of the junction unmatched.

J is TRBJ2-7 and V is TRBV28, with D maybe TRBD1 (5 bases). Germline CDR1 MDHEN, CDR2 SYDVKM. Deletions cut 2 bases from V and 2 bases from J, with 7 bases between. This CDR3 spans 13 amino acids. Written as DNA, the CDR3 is TGTGCCAGCAGTTTAAAACAGGCCTACGAGCAGTACTTC. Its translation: CASSLKQAYEQYF.

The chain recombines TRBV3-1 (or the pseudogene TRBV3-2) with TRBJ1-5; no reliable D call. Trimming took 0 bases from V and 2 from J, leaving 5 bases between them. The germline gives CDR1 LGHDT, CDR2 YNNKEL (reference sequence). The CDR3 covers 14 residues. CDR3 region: CASSQEPGNQPQHF. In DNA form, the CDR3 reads TGTGCCAGCAGCCAAGAACCGGGCAATCAGCCCCAGCATTTT.

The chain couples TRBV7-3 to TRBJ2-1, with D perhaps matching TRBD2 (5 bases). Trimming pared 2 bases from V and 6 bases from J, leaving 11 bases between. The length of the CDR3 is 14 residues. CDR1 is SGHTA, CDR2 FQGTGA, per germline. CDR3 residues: CASSLGLAANEQFF. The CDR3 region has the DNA TGTGCCAGCAGCTTAGGGCTAGCAGCCAATGAGCAGTTCTTC.

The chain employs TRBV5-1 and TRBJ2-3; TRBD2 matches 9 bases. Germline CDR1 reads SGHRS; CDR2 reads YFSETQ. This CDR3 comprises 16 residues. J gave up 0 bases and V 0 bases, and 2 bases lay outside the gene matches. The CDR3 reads CASSLVLAGSTDTQYF. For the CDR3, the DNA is TGCGCCAGCAGCTTGGTCCTAGCGGGAAGCACAGATACGCAGTATTTT.

The CDR3 DNA reads TGTGCCAGCTCACCCGTACAGGAGAACACCGGGGAGCTGTTTTTT. This encodes CASSPVQENTGELFF. The rearrangement joins TRBV18 to TRBJ2-2, with D possibly TRBD1 on 5 matching bases. The CDR3 consists of 15 residues. The germline gives CDR1 KGHSH, CDR2 LQKENI. V lost 3 bases to trimming and J lost 1 base, with 9 bases between them.

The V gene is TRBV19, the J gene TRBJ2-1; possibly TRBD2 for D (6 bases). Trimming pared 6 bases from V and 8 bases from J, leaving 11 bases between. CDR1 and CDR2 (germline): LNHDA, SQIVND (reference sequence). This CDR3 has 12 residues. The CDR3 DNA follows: TGTGCCAGTAGGGCTTTAGCGGATGAGCAGTTCTTC. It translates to CASRALADEQFF. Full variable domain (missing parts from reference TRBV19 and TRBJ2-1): DGGITQSPKYLFRKEGQNVTLSCEQNLNHDAMYWYRQDPGQGLRLIYYSQIVNDFQKGDIAEGYSVSREKKESFPLTVTSAQKNPTAFYLCASRALADEQFFGPGTRLTVL.

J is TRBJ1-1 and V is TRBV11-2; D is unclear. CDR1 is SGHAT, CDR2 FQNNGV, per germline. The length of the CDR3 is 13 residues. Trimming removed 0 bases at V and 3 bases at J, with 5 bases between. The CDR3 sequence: CASSLERYTEAFF. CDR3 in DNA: TGTGCCAGCAGCTTAGAGAGGTACACTGAAGCTTTCTTT.

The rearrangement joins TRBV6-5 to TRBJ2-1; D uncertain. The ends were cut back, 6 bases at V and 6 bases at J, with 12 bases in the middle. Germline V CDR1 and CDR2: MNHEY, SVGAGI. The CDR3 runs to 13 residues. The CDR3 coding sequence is TGTGCCAGCAGCCCACGGTGGAGCAATGAGCAGTTCTTC. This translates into CASSPRWSNEQFF.

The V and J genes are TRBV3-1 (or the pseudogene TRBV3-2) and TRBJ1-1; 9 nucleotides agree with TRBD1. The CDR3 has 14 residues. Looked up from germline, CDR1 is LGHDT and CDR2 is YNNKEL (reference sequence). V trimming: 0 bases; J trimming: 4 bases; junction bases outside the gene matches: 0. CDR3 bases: TGTGCCAGCAGCCAAGAGGACAGGGGCACTGAAGCTTTCTTT. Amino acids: CASSQEDRGTEAFF.

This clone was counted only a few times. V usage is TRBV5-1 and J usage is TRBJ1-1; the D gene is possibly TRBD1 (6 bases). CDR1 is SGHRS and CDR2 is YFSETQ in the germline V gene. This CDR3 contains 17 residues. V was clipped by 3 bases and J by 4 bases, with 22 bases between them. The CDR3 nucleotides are TGCGCCAGCAGCTCACTCCTGGACAGACTCCCCCCCACTGAAGCTTTCTTT. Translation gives CASSSLLDRLPPTEAFF.

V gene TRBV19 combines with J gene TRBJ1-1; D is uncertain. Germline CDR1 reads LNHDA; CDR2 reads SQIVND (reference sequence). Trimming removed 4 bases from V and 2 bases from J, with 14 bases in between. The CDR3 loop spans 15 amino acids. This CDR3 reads CASSTRRGTNTEAFF. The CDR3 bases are TGTGCCAGTAGTACCCGACGGGGAACCAACACTGAAGCTTTCTTT.

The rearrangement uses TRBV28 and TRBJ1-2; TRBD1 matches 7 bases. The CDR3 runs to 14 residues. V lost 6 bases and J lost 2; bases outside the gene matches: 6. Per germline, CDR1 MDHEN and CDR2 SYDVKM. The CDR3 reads CASRRTGQNYGYTF. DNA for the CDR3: TGTGCCAGCAGGAGGACAGGCCAGAACTATGGCTACACCTTC.

This CDR3 is CASSYSTGQGAGYTF. CDR3 DNA: TGTGCCAGCAGTTACTCGACGGGACAGGGTGCTGGCTACACCTTC. V gene TRBV6-5 combines with J gene TRBJ1-2; 9 nucleotides match TRBD1. V was pared by 0 bases and J by 7 bases, with 6 bases of the junction left unmatched. The CDR3 loop spans 15 amino acids. Germline V gene lookup returns CDR1 MNHEY and CDR2 SVGAGI.

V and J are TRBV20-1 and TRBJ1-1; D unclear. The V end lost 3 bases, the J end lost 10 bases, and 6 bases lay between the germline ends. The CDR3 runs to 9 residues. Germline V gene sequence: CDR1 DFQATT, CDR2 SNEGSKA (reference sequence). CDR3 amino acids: CSAREGAFF. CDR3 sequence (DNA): TGCAGTGCTAGGGAGGGAGCTTTCTTT.

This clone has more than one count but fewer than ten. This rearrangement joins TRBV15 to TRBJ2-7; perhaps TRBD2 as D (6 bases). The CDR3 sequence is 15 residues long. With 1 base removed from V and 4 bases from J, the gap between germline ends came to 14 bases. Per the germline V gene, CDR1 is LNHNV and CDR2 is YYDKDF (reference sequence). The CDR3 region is CATSRGGLARYEQYF. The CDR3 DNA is TGTGCCACCAGCAGAGGTGGGCTAGCGCGGTACGAGCAGTACTTC.

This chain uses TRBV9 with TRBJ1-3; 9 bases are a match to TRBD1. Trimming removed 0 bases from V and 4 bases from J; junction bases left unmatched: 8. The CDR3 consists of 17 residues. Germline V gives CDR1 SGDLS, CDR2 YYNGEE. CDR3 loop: CASSVVPTGGSGNTIYF. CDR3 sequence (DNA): TGTGCCAGCAGCGTAGTCCCAACAGGGGGCAGCGGAAACACCATATATTTT.